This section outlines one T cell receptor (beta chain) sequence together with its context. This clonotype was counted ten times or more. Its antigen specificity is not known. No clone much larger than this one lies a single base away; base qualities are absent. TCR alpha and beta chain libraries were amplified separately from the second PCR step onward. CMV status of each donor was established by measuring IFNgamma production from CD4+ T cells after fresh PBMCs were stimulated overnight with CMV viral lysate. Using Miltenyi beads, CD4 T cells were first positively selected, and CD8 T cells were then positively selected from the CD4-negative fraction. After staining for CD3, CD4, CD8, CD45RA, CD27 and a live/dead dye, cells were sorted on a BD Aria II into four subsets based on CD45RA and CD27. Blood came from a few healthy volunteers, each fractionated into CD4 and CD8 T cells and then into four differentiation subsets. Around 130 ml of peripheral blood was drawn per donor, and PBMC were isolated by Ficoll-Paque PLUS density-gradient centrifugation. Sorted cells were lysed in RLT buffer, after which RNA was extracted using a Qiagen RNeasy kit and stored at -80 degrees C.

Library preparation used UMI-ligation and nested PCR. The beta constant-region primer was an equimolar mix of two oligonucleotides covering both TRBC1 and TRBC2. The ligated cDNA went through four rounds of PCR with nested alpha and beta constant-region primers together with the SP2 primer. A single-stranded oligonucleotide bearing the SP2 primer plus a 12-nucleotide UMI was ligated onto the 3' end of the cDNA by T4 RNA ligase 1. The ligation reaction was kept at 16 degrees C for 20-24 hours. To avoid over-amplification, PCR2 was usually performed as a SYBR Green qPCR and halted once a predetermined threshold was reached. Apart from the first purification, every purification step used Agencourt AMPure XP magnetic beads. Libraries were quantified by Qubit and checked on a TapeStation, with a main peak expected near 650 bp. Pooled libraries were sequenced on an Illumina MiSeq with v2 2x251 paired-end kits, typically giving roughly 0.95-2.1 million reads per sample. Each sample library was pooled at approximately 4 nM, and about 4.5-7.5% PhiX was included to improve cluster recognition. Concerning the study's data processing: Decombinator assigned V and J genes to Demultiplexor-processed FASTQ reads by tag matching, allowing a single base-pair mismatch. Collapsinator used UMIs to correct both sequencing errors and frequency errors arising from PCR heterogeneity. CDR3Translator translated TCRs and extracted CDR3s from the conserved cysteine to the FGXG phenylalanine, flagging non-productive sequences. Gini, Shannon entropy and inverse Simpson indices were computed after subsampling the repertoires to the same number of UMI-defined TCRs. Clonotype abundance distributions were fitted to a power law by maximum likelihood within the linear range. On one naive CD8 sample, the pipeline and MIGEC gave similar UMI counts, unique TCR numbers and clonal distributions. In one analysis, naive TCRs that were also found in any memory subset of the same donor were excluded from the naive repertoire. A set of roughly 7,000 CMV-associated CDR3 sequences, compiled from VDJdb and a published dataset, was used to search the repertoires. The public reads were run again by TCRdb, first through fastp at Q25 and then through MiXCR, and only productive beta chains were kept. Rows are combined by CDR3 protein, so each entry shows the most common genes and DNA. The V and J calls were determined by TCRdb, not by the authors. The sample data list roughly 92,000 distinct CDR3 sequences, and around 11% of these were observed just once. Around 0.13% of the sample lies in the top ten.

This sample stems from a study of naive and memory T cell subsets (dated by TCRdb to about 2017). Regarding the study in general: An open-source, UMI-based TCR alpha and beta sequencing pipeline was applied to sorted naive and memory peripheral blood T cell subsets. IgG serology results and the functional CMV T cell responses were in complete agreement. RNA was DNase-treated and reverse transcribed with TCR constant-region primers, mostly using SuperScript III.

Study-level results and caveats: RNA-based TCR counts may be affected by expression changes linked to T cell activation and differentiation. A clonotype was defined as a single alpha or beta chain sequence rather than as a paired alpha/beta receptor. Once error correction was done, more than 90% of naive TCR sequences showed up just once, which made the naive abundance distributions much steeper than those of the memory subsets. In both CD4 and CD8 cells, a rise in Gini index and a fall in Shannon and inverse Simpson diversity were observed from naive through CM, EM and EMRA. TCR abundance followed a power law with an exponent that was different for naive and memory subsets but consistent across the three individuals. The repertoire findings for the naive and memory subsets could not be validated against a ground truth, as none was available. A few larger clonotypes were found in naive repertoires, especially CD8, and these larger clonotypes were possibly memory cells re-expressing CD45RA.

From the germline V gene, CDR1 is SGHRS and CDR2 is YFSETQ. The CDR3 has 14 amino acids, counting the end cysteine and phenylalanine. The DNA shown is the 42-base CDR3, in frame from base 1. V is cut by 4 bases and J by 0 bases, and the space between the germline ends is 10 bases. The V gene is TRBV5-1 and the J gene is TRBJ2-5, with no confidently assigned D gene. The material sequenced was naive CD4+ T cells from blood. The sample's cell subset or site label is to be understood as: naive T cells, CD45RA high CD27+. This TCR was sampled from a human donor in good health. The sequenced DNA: TGCGCCAGCAGCCTAAGGACGGACCAAGAGACCCAGTACTTC. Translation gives CASSLRTDQETQYF.